The 10 T cell receptor beta chains below all came from one sample that was sequenced in a study of blood T cell repertoires in COVID-19. Generated by immunoSEQ multiplex PCR, the TCRdb table keeps only in-frame clones and is missing some. In the table there are around 340,000 clones, over 70% of which are singletons. Specimen: peripheral blood. Receptors originate from a man younger than 45 with active or convalescent COVID-19.

This clone occurred once. The chain uses TRBV11-2 and TRBJ2-5; 12 nucleotides align to TRBD2. From germline, CDR1 is SGHAT and CDR2 FQNNGV. J was trimmed by 14 bases and V by 5 bases; bases with no gene match: 24. The CDR3 length is 18 residues. CDR3 nucleotides: TGTGCCAGCAGCCCCGGGAGGGGACGGACTAGCGGGAACGGGGGATACTACTTC. The encoded protein is CASSPGRGRTSGNGGYYF.

V usage is TRBV9 and J usage is TRBJ1-4; D is possibly TRBD1 (5 bases). Germline-derived CDR1 and CDR2 are SGDLS and YYNGEE. The CDR3 contains 14 residues. With 2 bases removed from V and 8 bases from J, the gap between germline ends came to 13 bases. The CDR3 region is CASSVAGHREKLFF. The DNA for the CDR3 is TGTGCCAGCAGCGTCGCAGGGCACCGCGAAAAACTGTTTTTT.

The chain has TRBV30 and TRBJ2-3, with TRBD1 identical over 8 bases. The CDR3 loop spans 16 amino acids. Germline loops: CDR1 GTSNPN, CDR2 SVGIG (reference sequence). V was pared by 2 bases and J by 2 bases, with 9 bases of the junction left unmatched. CDR3 in amino acids: CAWSLGQGPHTDTQYF. In nucleotides, the CDR3 is TGTGCCTGGAGTCTCGGACAGGGCCCTCACACAGATACGCAGTATTTT.

This chain joins TRBV24-1 and TRBJ1-2; perhaps TRBD1 as D (6 bases). V lost 0 bases and J lost 8, with 9 bases in between. The CDR3 runs to 13 residues. Germline values: CDR1 KGHDR, CDR2 SFDVKD. CDR3 amino acids: CATSDLQGGGYTF. The CDR3 DNA follows: TGTGCCACCAGTGATTTGCAAGGGGGAGGCTACACCTTC.

The chain is built from TRBV7-2 and TRBJ2-3; 14 bases map to TRBD2. The V gene end was trimmed by 4 bases and the J gene end by 4 bases; junction bases not matched to a gene: 4. CDR1 is SGHTA and CDR2 is FQGNSA in the germline V gene. The CDR3 is 16 residues long. This chain's CDR3 is CASSSRLAGGSDTQYF. CDR3 coding DNA: TGTGCCAGCAGCTCCAGACTAGCGGGAGGGTCAGATACGCAGTATTTT.

The genes are TRBV7-2 and TRBJ1-4; D gene uncertain. This CDR3 has 16 residues. V was clipped by 5 bases and J by 4 bases, with 17 bases between them. From germline, CDR1 is SGHTA and CDR2 FQGNSA. The DNA for the CDR3 is TGTGCCAGCAGCCCCGGAGGGAGAGGTGGTAATGAAAAACTGTTTTTT. The encoded protein is CASSPGGRGGNEKLFF. Supplemented by reference TRBV7-2 and TRBJ1-4, the full variable domain reads GAGVSQSPSNKVTEKGKDVELRCDPISGHTALYWYRQSLGQGLEFLIYFQGNSAPDKSGLPSDRFSAERTGGSVSTLTIQRTQQEDSAVYLCASSPGGRGGNEKLFFGSGTQLSVL.

This clone showed up just a few times. This chain links TRBV20-1 with TRBJ2-1; the match to TRBD2 covers 8 bases. V gave up 3 bases and J gave up 6 bases; unmatched junction bases: 13. The CDR3 is 16 amino acids. Germline CDR1 and CDR2: DFQATT and SNEGSKA (reference sequence). In DNA form, the CDR3 reads TGCAGTGCTAGTGGGTTAGTAGCGGGAAGTCGCAATGAGCAGTTCTTC. Translation: CSASGLVAGSRNEQFF.

This clone has more than one count but fewer than ten. J is TRBJ2-1 and V is TRBV29-1; possibly TRBD1 for D (5 bases). Germline values: CDR1 SQVTM, CDR2 ANQGSEA. With 0 bases removed from V and 10 bases from J, the gap between germline ends came to 10 bases. CDR3 length equals 12 residues. This CDR3 reads CSVEEGQGEQFF. DNA of the CDR3: TGCAGCGTTGAAGAGGGGCAGGGAGAGCAGTTCTTC.

The chain joins TRBV10-3 to TRBJ2-1; TRBD2 aligns across 7 bases. V shed 4 bases and J 6 bases; nucleotides not matched to a gene: 12. Germline loops: CDR1 ENHRY, CDR2 SYGVKD. The CDR3 has 16 residues. CDR3 coding DNA: TGTGCCATCAGTGTGGGCGGGAGCGCCCCGACCAATGAGCAGTTCTTC. Encoded protein: CAISVGGSAPTNEQFF.

The chain uses TRBV9 and TRBJ2-3; 13 nucleotides agree with TRBD2. V trimming: 3 bases; J trimming: 6 bases; junction bases outside the gene matches: 10. From germline, CDR1 is SGDLS and CDR2 YYNGEE. The CDR3 consists of 17 residues. CDR3 amino acids: CASSGYGLAGDGDTQYF. The CDR3, as DNA: TGTGCCAGCAGCGGATACGGACTAGCGGGGGATGGTGATACGCAGTATTTT.